Shown below are 17 T cell receptor beta chains from a single sample sequenced in a study of T cells in Graves' hyperthyroidism and ophthalmopathy. TCR beta CDR3 regions were amplified from RNA transcripts. HTBI primers were used for first-round RT-PCR of the TCR CDR3. In TCRdb, the multiplex PCR reads were re-called with MiXCR into one record per CDR3 protein. The table includes fewer than 900,000 distinct CDR3 sequences, about 19% detected once. The sample comprised blood. These receptors all come from a woman between 50 and 59 years old with Graves' hyperthyroidism that later progressed to Graves' ophthalmopathy.

This clonotype was seen a few times. The chain has TRBV20-1 and TRBJ1-5, with D maybe TRBD1 (5 bases). V shed 4 bases and J shed 0 bases, with 19 bases lying between them. CDR1 and CDR2 from the germline V gene are DFQATT and SNEGSKA (reference sequence). The CDR3 is made up of 17 amino acids. The CDR3 loop reads CSAIRSRGFYSNQPQHF. CDR3 coding DNA: TGCAGTGCTATTCGATCGAGGGGATTCTATAGCAATCAGCCCCAGCATTTT.

This clonotype has only a few counts. The chain recombines TRBV5-1 with TRBJ1-1; D is possibly TRBD1 (6 bases). Germline loops: CDR1 SGHRS, CDR2 YFSETQ. Trimming left V 7 bases short and J 2 bases short, with 15 bases between. The CDR3 length is 14 residues. CDR3 coding DNA: TGCGCCAGCGGTGCGACAGGAGGAAACACTGAAGCTTTCTTT. Its translation is CASGATGGNTEAFF.

This clonotype appeared a few times. The chain joins TRBV12-3 or TRBV12-4 to TRBJ2-3; D tentatively reads TRBD1 or TRBD2 (5 bases each). The CDR3 totals 13 residues. V was clipped by 6 bases and J by 4 bases, with 11 bases between them. The CDR3 DNA follows: TGTGCCAGCAGCGAGGGGACGCCAGATACGCAGTATTTT. Its translation is CASSEGTPDTQYF.

This clonotype showed up many times. The rearrangement joins TRBV9 to TRBJ1-2, with D unclear. In germline, CDR1 is SGDLS, CDR2 YYNGEE. Deletions cut 4 bases from V and 4 bases from J, with 20 bases between. The CDR3 consists of 16 residues. The CDR3: CASSPLGREAPYGYTF. The CDR3 region has the DNA TGTGCCAGCAGCCCCCTGGGAAGGGAGGCACCCTATGGCTACACCTTC.

The gene calls are TRBV9 and TRBJ1-6, with D unresolved. This CDR3 region has 12 residues. The germline V gene has CDR1 SGDLS and CDR2 YYNGEE. Trimming removed 2 bases at V and 7 bases at J, with 4 bases between. CDR3 coding DNA: TGTGCCAGCAGCGTCGAAAATTCACCCCTCCACTTT. Amino acid sequence: CASSVENSPLHF.

This clonotype was seen a handful of times. The CDR3 nucleotides read TGTGCCAGTAGTATTTCAGGGTGGGAAATGAACACTGAAGCTTTCTTT. Translating it yields CASSISGWEMNTEAFF. The rearrangement joins TRBV19 to TRBJ1-1; tentatively, D is TRBD1 (5 bases). Trimming took 3 bases from V and 0 from J, leaving 14 bases between them. CDR1 and CDR2 from the germline V gene are LNHDA and SQIVND (reference sequence). CDR3 size: 16 residues.

This clonotype was observed at least ten times. The chain recombines TRBV18 with TRBJ2-3, with 7 positions matching TRBD2. The CDR3 is made up of 15 amino acids. Per germline, CDR1 KGHSH and CDR2 LQKENI. V trimming: 3 bases; J trimming: 4 bases; junction bases outside the gene matches: 7. DNA for the CDR3: TGTGCCAGCTCACCCCGGGGGGACCCCTCAGATACGCAGTATTTT. It specifies CASSPRGDPSDTQYF.

The rearrangement joins TRBV5-1 to TRBJ1-1; D is undetermined. Germline CDR1 reads SGHRS; CDR2 reads YFSETQ. The V and J ends lost 0 bases and 0 bases respectively, with 12 bases between them. CDR3 size: 16 residues. Here the CDR3 DNA reads TGCGCCAGCAGCTTGGAGGGCAATTTCATGAACACTGAAGCTTTCTTT. Amino acids: CASSLEGNFMNTEAFF.

This clonotype has at least ten counts. The chain links TRBV30 to TRBJ1-2, with D uncertain. Per germline, CDR1 GTSNPN and CDR2 SVGIG (reference sequence). The CDR3 is made up of 17 amino acids. V was cut by 1 base and J by 4 bases, with 22 bases left in between. CDR3 amino acids: CAWSASPNRQISYGYTF. The CDR3 DNA is TGTGCCTGGAGTGCCTCCCCCAACCGGCAGATAAGCTATGGCTACACCTTC.

This clonotype was seen at least ten times. This chain uses TRBV12-3 or TRBV12-4 with TRBJ2-1, with D tentatively TRBD1 (7 bases). The CDR3 has 19 residues. V dropped 6 bases and J dropped 0 bases, with 24 bases sitting between them. This chain's CDR3 is CASRIKRGRGAGSYNEQFF. The CDR3 region has the DNA TGTGCCAGCAGGATCAAGAGGGGCAGGGGGGCAGGCTCCTACAATGAGCAGTTCTTC.

The CDR3 DNA reads TGTGCCAGCAATTCCTTGGACAGCCATGGCTACACCTTC. Its translation is CASNSLDSHGYTF. The V and J genes are TRBV12-3 or TRBV12-4 and TRBJ1-2; D might be TRBD1 (6 bases). This CDR3 is built from 13 residues. The germline V and J ends were trimmed by 7 bases and 6 bases, with 15 bases remaining between them.

This clonotype has a handful of counts. This chain joins TRBV25-1 and TRBJ1-4; D might be TRBD1 (6 bases). V was shortened by 3 bases and J by 15 bases, with 17 bases between the two germline ends. Germline CDR1 and CDR2: MGHDK and SYGVNS. CDR3 length: 13 amino acids. The CDR3 is CASSDRGSPWLFF. The CDR3, as DNA: TGTGCCAGCAGTGATAGGGGGTCCCCGTGGTTGTTTTTT.

This clonotype was counted only a few times. The rearrangement links TRBV10-3 to TRBJ1-2; possibly TRBD1 for D (6 bases). The CDR3 runs 13 residues. Germline assignment: CDR1 ENHRY and CDR2 SYGVKD. V was clipped by 10 bases and J by 2 bases, with 14 bases between them. The CDR3 sequence: CATRGQPNYGYTF. CDR3 nucleotide sequence: TGTGCCACGCGCGGACAGCCCAACTATGGCTACACCTTC.

This clonotype has a count of ten or more. The chain couples TRBV20-1 to TRBJ2-1; the match to TRBD2 covers 13 bases. Germline V gene data show CDR1 as DFQATT and CDR2 as SNEGSKA (reference sequence). Trimming removed 2 bases from V and 3 bases from J; junction bases left unmatched: 4. The CDR3 runs 16 residues. CDR3 in amino acids: CSARSGTSGIYNEQFF. The DNA for the CDR3 is TGCAGTGCTAGATCCGGGACTAGCGGGATCTACAATGAGCAGTTCTTC.

This clonotype has just a few counts. The chain carries TRBV4-2 and TRBJ2-5; D not resolved. V lost 0 bases, J lost 2 bases, and 13 bases lay in between. CDR1 LGHNA and CDR2 YNFKEQ come from the germline V gene. There are 16 residues in the CDR3. The CDR3 loop is CASSQEPGSRQETQYF. The CDR3 coding sequence is TGTGCCAGCAGCCAAGAACCGGGCAGCAGACAAGAGACCCAGTACTTC.

The V gene is TRBV2, the J gene TRBJ1-4; the D gene is possibly TRBD1 (5 bases). CDR1 SNHLY and CDR2 FYNNEI come from the germline V gene. This CDR3 has 13 residues. The V end lost 7 bases, the J end lost 6 bases, and 12 bases lay between the germline ends. CDR3 DNA: TGTGCCAGCATAGGAGGGACCTATGAAAAACTGTTTTTT. Residues: CASIGGTYEKLFF.

This sequence joins TRBV19 and TRBJ2-7, with 8 bases lining up with TRBD1. V shed 8 bases and J 2 bases; nucleotides not matched to a gene: 2. CDR1 LNHDA and CDR2 SQIVND come from the germline V gene (reference sequence). This CDR3 region has 12 residues. CDR3 residues: CASGQGPYEQYF. Written as DNA, the CDR3 is TGTGCCAGTGGACAGGGCCCCTACGAGCAGTACTTC.